The 8 T cell receptor beta chains presented below share a single source sample, sequenced in a study of blood T cell repertoires in COVID-19. Sequencing used immunoSEQ multiplex PCR; TCRdb keeps in-frame clones, though not all of them. Of around 60,000 clones in the sample, more than 85% were seen once. The material sequenced was peripheral blood. These receptors were taken from a man in his 60s with acute or convalescent COVID-19.

The chain is built from TRBV4-1 and TRBJ1-1; perhaps TRBD1 as D (6 bases). The germline V and J ends were trimmed by 4 bases and 0 bases, with 12 bases remaining between them. CDR3 size: 15 residues. Per the germline V gene, CDR1 is MGHRA and CDR2 is YSYEKL. The CDR3 bases are TGCGCCAGCAGCCCACGACAGGCTCTGAACACTGAAGCTTTCTTT. This encodes CASSPRQALNTEAFF.

This chain joins TRBV15 and TRBJ1-1; D gene unclear. CDR3 length: 14 amino acids. V shed 5 bases and J shed 1 base, with 11 bases lying between them. CDR1 and CDR2 (germline): LNHNV, YYDKDF (reference sequence). The CDR3 coding sequence is TGTGCCACCAGCGTCCAACTTACGAACACTGAAGCTTTCTTT. Translated, it gives CATSVQLTNTEAFF.

The chain carries TRBV11-3 and TRBJ1-1; TRBD1 agrees at 7 bases. This CDR3 has 16 amino acids. The V gene end was trimmed by 5 bases and the J gene end by 2 bases; junction bases not matched to a gene: 11. Germline V gene data show CDR1 as SGHNT and CDR2 as YENEEA. The CDR3 DNA sequence: TGTGCCAGCAGCAGTCCCCCAGGGGGTCGAAACACTGAAGCTTTCTTT. Residues: CASSSPPGGRNTEAFF.

The genes are TRBV4-2 and TRBJ2-7; D may be TRBD2 (6 bases). Between the trimmed V and J ends, which lost 4 bases and 3 bases, there was a span of 19 bases. CDR1 is LGHNA, CDR2 YNFKEQ, per germline. The CDR3 length is 16 residues. The CDR3 nucleotides are TGTGCCAGCAGCCCATTACAGAGGAGGGACTTCTACGAGCAGTACTTC. This sequence encodes CASSPLQRRDFYEQYF.

The V gene is TRBV7-2, the J gene TRBJ1-6, with TRBD1 as a possible D gene (6 bases). Germline V CDR1 and CDR2: SGHTA, FQGNSA. CDR3 length: 15 amino acids. Trimming left V 1 base short and J 6 bases short, with 10 bases between. Here the CDR3 reads CASSLGTGTNSPLHF. For the CDR3, the DNA is TGTGCCAGCAGCTTAGGAACAGGGACTAATTCACCCCTCCACTTT. Full variable domain (remainder filled in from reference TRBV7-2 and TRBJ1-6): GAGVSQSPSNKVTEKGKDVELRCDPISGHTALYWYRQSLGQGLEFLIYFQGNSAPDKSGLPSDRFSAERTGGSVSTLTIQRTQQEDSAVYLCASSLGTGTNSPLHFGNGTRLTVT.

The chain joins TRBV24-1 to TRBJ1-2; TRBD1 matches at 12 bases. Per germline, CDR1 KGHDR and CDR2 SFDVKD. The length of the CDR3 is 14 residues. V lost 4 bases and J lost 8; bases outside the gene matches: 4. The CDR3 DNA reads as TGTGCCACCAGTGACCCCGGGACAGGGGGCGGCTACACCTTC. Translating gives CATSDPGTGGGYTF.

This clone was observed a few times. The chain is built from TRBV7-2 and TRBJ2-6; D gene unclear. Trimming removed 8 bases at V and 0 bases at J, with 14 bases between. Germline V gene lookup returns CDR1 SGHTA and CDR2 FQGNSA. There are 16 residues in the CDR3. CDR3 protein: CASHSSRASGANVLTF. For the CDR3, the DNA is TGTGCCAGCCATAGCAGCAGAGCCTCTGGGGCCAACGTCCTGACTTTC.

CDR3 amino acids: CAWSKRDRVVFF. The CDR3 region has the DNA TGTGCCTGGAGCAAAAGGGACAGGGTAGTTTTCTTC. The chain links TRBV30 to TRBJ2-1; 9 bases fit TRBD1. Germline loops: CDR1 GTSNPN, CDR2 SVGIG (reference sequence). This CDR3 is 12 amino acids long. The V gene end was trimmed by 3 bases and the J gene end by 16 bases; junction bases not matched to a gene: 10. Full variable domain (missing parts from reference TRBV30 and TRBJ2-1): SQTIHQWPATLVQPVGSPLSLECTVEGTSNPNLYWYRQAAGRGLQLLFYSVGIGQISSEVPQNLSASRPQDRQFILSSKKLLLSDSGFYLCAWSKRDRVVFFGPGTRLTVL.